These 21 T cell receptor beta chains came from one sample sequenced in a study of control samples from healthy donors and cancer patients (dated by TCRdb to about 2020). The receptor library was made with the immunoSEQ multiplex PCR assay. The clones in this table, taken by TCRdb from immuneACCESS, are in-frame only. Not every clone is retained; where verified, under half of the shortfall comes from an unresolved V gene, and the cause of the rest is unknown. Within this sample are 200,000 or so clones, with about 93% of them counted one time only. The leading ten clones occupy around 1.5% of the sample. The sample was blood. The receptors were sampled from a man aged 45-65 years in good health.

This clone was seen only once. The rearrangement joins TRBV18 to TRBJ1-2, with D uncertain. This CDR3 is built from 17 residues. Germline V gene sequence: CDR1 KGHSH, CDR2 LQKENI. The ends were cut back, 3 bases at V and 2 bases at J, with 19 bases in the middle. This CDR3 is CASSPYSQAAGNYGYTF. The CDR3 bases are TGTGCCAGCTCACCCTACAGCCAGGCCGCCGGGAACTATGGCTACACCTTC.

The V and J genes are TRBV9 and TRBJ2-1; TRBD1 matches at 7 bases. CDR3 size: 14 residues. V lost 2 bases to trimming and J lost 4 bases; unmatched junction nucleotides: 3. Germline V CDR1 and CDR2: SGDLS, YYNGEE. The CDR3 sequence: CASSVRGLYNEQFF. DNA for the CDR3: TGTGCCAGCAGCGTGAGGGGGCTATACAATGAGCAGTTCTTC. The variable domain in full, completed from reference TRBV9 and TRBJ2-1, reads DSGVTQTPKHLITATGQRVTLRCSPRSGDLSVYWYQQSLDQGLQFLIQYYNGEERAKGNILERFSAQQFPDLHSELNLSSLELGDSALYFCASSVRGLYNEQFFGPGTRLTVL.

V usage is TRBV15 and J usage is TRBJ2-7; tentatively, D is TRBD2 (5 bases). V dropped 0 bases and J dropped 0 bases, with 9 bases sitting between them. The CDR3 is 15 residues long. Germline CDR1 is LNHNV and CDR2 is YYDKDF (reference sequence). The CDR3 reads CATSRDSRGSYEQYV. The CDR3 nucleotides are TGTGCCACCAGCAGAGATTCCCGGGGCTCCTACGAGCAGTACGTC.

CDR3 residues: CASSSTDRGWYEQYV. CDR3 DNA sequence: TGTGCCAGCAGTTCGACAGACAGGGGGTGGTACGAGCAGTACGTC. The genes are TRBV28 and TRBJ2-7; 9 positions agree with TRBD1. The V gene end was trimmed by 4 bases and the J gene end by 4 bases; junction bases not matched to a gene: 8. Germline V gene lookup returns CDR1 MDHEN and CDR2 SYDVKM. The CDR3 has 15 amino acids.

This clone showed up just a few times. The chain uses TRBV28 and TRBJ1-1, with D possibly TRBD1 on 6 matching bases. Trimming left V 6 bases short and J 1 base short, with 12 bases between. The CDR3 length is 14 residues. Germline CDR1 MDHEN, CDR2 SYDVKM. The CDR3 DNA reads TGTGCCAGCAGAGGGGGGGGCCAGAACACTGAAGCTTTCTTT. Amino acid sequence: CASRGGGQNTEAFF.

The rearrangement links TRBV9 to TRBJ1-2; D possibly corresponds to TRBD1 (5 bases). The germline CDR1 and CDR2 sequences are SGDLS and YYNGEE. The CDR3 is made up of 12 amino acids. Trimming removed 4 bases at V and 7 bases at J, with 11 bases between. The CDR3 protein is CASSIPGTGYTF. In nucleotides, the CDR3 is TGTGCCAGCAGCATTCCAGGGACTGGCTACACCTTC.

The chain recombines TRBV6-6 with TRBJ2-7; D not resolved. The CDR3 is 14 residues long. Germline V gene data show CDR1 as MNHNY and CDR2 as SVGAGI (reference sequence). Trimming took off 2 bases at V and 0 bases at J, with 8 bases between the two ends. This CDR3 is CASSYPAVSYEQYF. The CDR3 region has the DNA TGTGCCAGCAGTTACCCGGCGGTCTCCTACGAGCAGTACTTC.

The rearrangement links TRBV28 to TRBJ1-4; D possibly corresponds to TRBD1 (6 bases). Germline loops: CDR1 MDHEN, CDR2 SYDVKM. The CDR3 is made up of 15 amino acids. The V end lost 6 bases, the J end lost 3 bases, and 14 bases lay between the germline ends. The CDR3, as DNA: TGTGCCAGCAGGGACACACAGGGTGCTAATGAAAAACTGTTTTTT. The encoded protein is CASRDTQGANEKLFF.

The rearrangement uses TRBV7-9 and TRBJ2-1; TRBD1 might be the D (6 bases). V was shortened by 5 bases and J by 2 bases, with 13 bases between the two germline ends. This CDR3 spans 15 amino acids. CDR1 is SEHNR, CDR2 FQNEAQ, per germline (reference sequence). The CDR3 protein is CASSPGQTAYNEQFF. The CDR3 coding sequence is TGTGCCAGCAGCCCCGGACAGACCGCCTACAATGAGCAGTTCTTC.

This chain links TRBV19 with TRBJ1-5, with 11 bases fitting TRBD1. The germline CDR1 and CDR2 sequences are LNHDA and SQIVND (reference sequence). V shed 0 bases, J shed 8 bases, and the junction held 15 bases outside the gene matches. The CDR3 extends over 19 amino acids. This chain's CDR3 is CASSIDPLGDRGTREPQHF. CDR3 in DNA: TGTGCCAGTAGTATAGATCCGTTGGGGGACAGGGGGACGAGGGAGCCCCAGCATTTT.

The chain employs TRBV7-3 and TRBJ2-1; TRBD1 agrees at 7 bases. V dropped 4 bases and J dropped 1; count of bases not matched to a gene: 7. This CDR3 region has 16 residues. Per the germline V gene, CDR1 is SGHTA and CDR2 is FQGTGA. This CDR3 reads CASSSTGWASYNEQFF. DNA for the CDR3: TGTGCCAGCAGCTCGACAGGGTGGGCATCCTACAATGAGCAGTTCTTC.

The V call is TRBV2, the J call TRBJ2-2; 8 nucleotides agree with TRBD1. V shed 4 bases and J 6 bases; nucleotides not matched to a gene: 1. CDR1 is SNHLY, CDR2 FYNNEI, per germline. The CDR3 sequence is 13 residues long. The CDR3 nucleotides read TGTGCCAGCAGTGCACAGGGGGCCGGGGAGCTGTTTTTT. It encodes CASSAQGAGELFF. Full variable domain (remainder filled in from reference TRBV2 and TRBJ2-2): EPEVTQTPSHQVTQMGQEVILRCVPISNHLYFYWYRQILGQKVEFLVSFYNNEISEKSEIFDDQFSVERPDGSNFTLKIRSTKLEDSAMYFCASSAQGAGELFFGEGSRLTVL.

The chain has TRBV5-1 and TRBJ1-6; 7 bases are shared with TRBD1. CDR1 and CDR2 (germline): SGHRS, YFSETQ. The CDR3 extends over 15 amino acids. Trimming at V came to 5 bases and at J to 7 bases, leaving 9 bases not matched to a gene. This CDR3 is CASRSAGTENSPLHF. In DNA, the CDR3 is TGCGCCAGCAGGTCCGCCGGGACAGAAAATTCACCCCTCCACTTT.

This clone has only a few counts. V and J are TRBV2 and TRBJ2-6; D is unclear. The germline gives CDR1 SNHLY, CDR2 FYNNEI. The V end lost 6 bases, the J end lost 7 bases, and 7 bases lay between the germline ends. CDR3 length: 12 amino acids. CDR3 sequence: CASSPSANVLTF. The CDR3 DNA reads TGTGCCAGCAGCCCCTCCGCCAACGTCCTGACTTTC.

The V gene is TRBV4-3, the J gene TRBJ2-3; a possible D gene is TRBD2 (5 bases). The CDR3 sequence is 15 residues long. Germline CDR1 and CDR2: LGHNA and YSLEER. The germline V and J ends were trimmed by 3 bases and 1 base, with 11 bases remaining between them. The CDR3 loop reads CASSQSAGRTDTQYF. In DNA form, the CDR3 reads TGCGCCAGCAGCCAGTCTGCGGGCCGCACAGATACGCAGTATTTT.

The chain joins TRBV19 to TRBJ2-5, with no clear D. CDR1 and CDR2 (germline): LNHDA, SQIVND (reference sequence). The CDR3 consists of 13 residues. Trimming removed 8 bases at V and 3 bases at J, with 13 bases between. The CDR3: CASGQVWEETQYF. The CDR3 nucleotides are TGTGCCAGTGGGCAGGTCTGGGAAGAGACCCAGTACTTC.

The rearrangement links TRBV19 to TRBJ2-6, with 8 bases matching TRBD2. Germline CDR1 is LNHDA and CDR2 is SQIVND (reference sequence). The CDR3 is 16 amino acids. V lost 1 base and J lost 2; bases outside the gene matches: 1. CDR3 in DNA: TGTGCCAGTAGTATAGTCGGGGGGGCTGGGGCCAACGTCCTGACTTTC. It is translated as CASSIVGGAGANVLTF.

The chain employs TRBV7-2 and TRBJ2-7; 13 bases match TRBD2. The CDR3 has 16 amino acids. J lost 0 bases, V lost 1 base, and 0 bases had no gene match. CDR1 is SGHTA, CDR2 FQGNSA, per germline. CDR3 sequence reads: CASSLGLAGGSYEQYF. The CDR3 DNA reads TGTGCCAGCAGCTTAGGACTAGCGGGGGGCTCCTACGAGCAGTACTTC.

The chain combines TRBV7-6 with TRBJ1-1; no firm D call. Per germline, CDR1 SGHVS and CDR2 FNYEAQ. The V end lost 1 base, the J end lost 3 bases, and 6 bases lay between the germline ends. The CDR3 contains 13 residues. The CDR3 loop is CASSLVSDTEAFF. In DNA, the CDR3 is TGTGCCAGCAGCTTAGTCAGCGACACTGAAGCTTTCTTT.

The V call is TRBV6-6, the J call TRBJ2-7; 9 positions match TRBD1. Germline CDR1 is MNHNY and CDR2 is SVGAGI (reference sequence). This CDR3 is built from 19 residues. Trimming took 5 bases from V and 0 from J; bases not matched to a gene: 17. The CDR3 DNA reads as TGTGCCAGCAGTCGATCACACCCTCGACAGGGGGATATCTCCTACGAGCAGTACTTC. Translating gives CASSRSHPRQGDISYEQYF.

This sequence joins TRBV2 and TRBJ2-3; perhaps TRBD1 as D (5 bases). V dropped 8 bases and J dropped 2 bases, with 14 bases sitting between them. This CDR3 contains 14 residues. CDR1 SNHLY and CDR2 FYNNEI come from the germline V gene. Here the CDR3 reads CASGFWGPTDTQYF. The CDR3 DNA sequence: TGTGCCAGCGGGTTCTGGGGCCCCACAGATACGCAGTATTTT.